This TCR beta chain was observed in a study of T cells after yellow fever vaccination. Study overall: Fractions with few cells were prepared using SMART-Seq v4 Ultra Low Input.

Regarding the study as a whole: Only a small proportion of the clonotypes turned up in both the CD4 and the CD8 compartments, likely arising from convergent recombination. Faster peaking, at day 5 versus 15, marked a secondary response that was weaker.

A process of 5'RACE template switching, which added a universal primer site and UMIs, was used to make TCR cDNA. TCRdb passed the 5' RACE reads through MiXCR, listing each CDR3 protein once. The table shows 250,000 to 400,000 distinct CDR3 sequences, with approximately 4.3% occurring only once. For this clonotype: Its matching antigen is unknown.

The germline CDR1 and CDR2 sequences are SGHRS and YFSETQ. The CDR3 loop spans 14 amino acids. The V and J ends lost 5 bases and 8 bases, in that order; junction bases with no gene match: 9. The sequences come from PBMCs, collected 15 days after the yellow fever booster vaccination. The rearrangement links TRBV5-1 to TRBJ2-1; 8 bases align to TRBD1. This TCR was sampled from a man between 18 and 35 years old who received the YFV17D yellow fever vaccine. The CDR3 spells CASRSRGQGYEQFF. The CDR3 nucleotides are TGCGCCAGCAGGTCCCGAGGACAGGGCTATGAGCAGTTCTTC.